This note documents a single T cell receptor (beta chain) sequence. This record belongs to a study of blood T cell repertoires in COVID-19. The germline CDR1 and CDR2 sequences are LGHDT and YNNKEL (reference sequence). Unmatched junction bases numbered 4, after V lost 1 base and J lost 4 bases. CDR3 length: 16 residues. Assay used: immunoSEQ multiplex PCR; TCRdb lists only in-frame clones, some missing. The top ten hold 2.2% of the sample, which has 210,000 or so clones, 85% to 90% seen once. This receptor was obtained from a woman between 50 and 59 years old with acute or convalescent COVID-19. Source material: peripheral blood. The chain is built from TRBV3-1 (or the pseudogene TRBV3-2) and TRBJ2-4; TRBD2 matches 10 bases. In DNA form, the CDR3 reads TGTGCCAGCAGCCAAGGGACTAGCGGACCGAAAAACATTCAGTACTTC. This sequence encodes CASSQGTSGPKNIQYF.